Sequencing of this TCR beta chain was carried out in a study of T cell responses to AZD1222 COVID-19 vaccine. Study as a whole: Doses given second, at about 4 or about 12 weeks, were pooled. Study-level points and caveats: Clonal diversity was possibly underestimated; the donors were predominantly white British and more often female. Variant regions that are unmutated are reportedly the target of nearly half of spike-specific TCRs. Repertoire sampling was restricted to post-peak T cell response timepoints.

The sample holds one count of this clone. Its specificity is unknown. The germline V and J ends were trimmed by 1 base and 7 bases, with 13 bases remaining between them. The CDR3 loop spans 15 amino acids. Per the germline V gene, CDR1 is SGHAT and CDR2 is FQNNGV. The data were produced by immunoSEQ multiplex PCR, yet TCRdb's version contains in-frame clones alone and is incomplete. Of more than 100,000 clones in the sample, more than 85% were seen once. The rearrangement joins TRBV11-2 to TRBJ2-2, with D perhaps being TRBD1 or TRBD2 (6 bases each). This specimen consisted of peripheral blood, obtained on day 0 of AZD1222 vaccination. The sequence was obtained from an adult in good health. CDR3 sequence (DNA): TGTGCCAGCAGCTTAGCGGGAAGGGGGGTCGGGGAGCTGTTTTTT. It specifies CASSLAGRGVGELFF.